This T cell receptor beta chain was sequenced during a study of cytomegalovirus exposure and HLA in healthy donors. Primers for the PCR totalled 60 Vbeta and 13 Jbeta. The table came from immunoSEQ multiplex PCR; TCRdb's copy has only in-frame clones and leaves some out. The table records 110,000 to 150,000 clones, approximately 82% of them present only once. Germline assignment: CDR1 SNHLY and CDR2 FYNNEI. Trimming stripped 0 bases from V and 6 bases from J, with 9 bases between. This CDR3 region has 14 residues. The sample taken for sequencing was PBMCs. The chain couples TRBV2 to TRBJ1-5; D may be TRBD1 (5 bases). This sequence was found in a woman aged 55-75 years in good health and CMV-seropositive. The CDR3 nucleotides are TGTGCCAGCAGTGAAGCGCAGGGAATTCAGCCCCAGCATTTT. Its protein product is CASSEAQGIQPQHF.